These T cell receptor beta chains were read from a single sample in a study of beta chain features in type 1 diabetes. Using immunoSEQ multiplex PCR, the repertoire was profiled, and TCRdb retains in-frame clones only, with some absent. The top ten clones hold almost 0.65% of a sample with about 150,000 clones, around 8% of them seen once. Source material: central memory CD4+ T cells from blood. The source of these receptors is a man aged 18 to 35 in good health. CDR3s include the opening cysteine and the closing phenylalanine or tryptophan. D genes are given only for firm matches. The size field is filled for only some rows; it gives once, few, many or a size class.

v_gene	d_gene	j_gene	abundance	CDR3nt	CDR3aa
TRBV6-6	.	TRBJ1-2	few	TGTGCCAGCAGTTATGGGCAGGGCCTCTATGGCTACACCTTC	CASSYGQGLYGYTF
TRBV7-3	.	TRBJ2-7	few	TGTGCCAGCAGCTTAGAAGGAGGCTACGAGCAGTACTTC	CASSLEGGYEQYF
TRBV7-2	.	TRBJ1-1	.	TGTGCCAGCAGCTTTGTAGCCTCGAACACTGAAGCTTTCTTT	CASSFVASNTEAFF
TRBV19	.	TRBJ2-1	few	TGTGCCAGTAGTCCCCAGACAAACAATGAGCAGTTCTTC	CASSPQTNNEQFF
TRBV5-4	TRBD2	TRBJ2-3	.	TGTGCCAGCAGCCCTACTAGCGGGGGGGCAAATACGCAGTATTTT	CASSPTSGGANTQYF
TRBV6-5	.	TRBJ2-4	few	TGTGCCAGCAGTTACGACGGGGGCATTCAGTACTTC	CASSYDGGIQYF
TRBV28	.	TRBJ1-6	.	TGTGCCAGCAGTCCCTTTGTTGGAGGGCAAAATTCACCCCTCCACTTT	CASSPFVGGQNSPLHF
TRBV7-6	.	TRBJ2-3	.	TGTGCCAGCAGCTCCGCACAGGACACAGATACGCAGTATTTT	CASSSAQDTDTQYF
TRBV4-3	.	TRBJ2-3	few	TGCGCCAGCAGCCAAGAACGGGGGAAAGATACGCAGTATTTT	CASSQERGKDTQYF
TRBV7-2	TRBD2	TRBJ2-3	few	TGTGCCAGCAGCTTAAGACTAGCGGGAGGGCGGGGCACAGATACGCAGTATTTT	CASSLRLAGGRGTDTQYF
TRBV5-5	.	TRBJ2-1	.	TGTGCCAGCAGCTTGGCACGACAGAACAATGAGCAGTTCTTC	CASSLARQNNEQFF
TRBV27	.	TRBJ2-2	.	TGTGCCAGCAGACAGGGCATGAACACCGGGGAGCTGTTTTTT	CASRQGMNTGELFF
TRBV30	TRBD2	TRBJ2-3	many	TGTGCCTGGAGTATCGGGACTAGCGGGACCCTCGATACGCAGTATTTT	CAWSIGTSGTLDTQYF
TRBV30	TRBD2	TRBJ2-4	many	TGTGCCTGGAACCGGAGGGCTAGCGGGAGATTAGCCAAAAACATTCAGTACTTC	CAWNRRASGRLAKNIQYF
TRBV14	.	TRBJ2-7	.	TGTGCCAGCAGCCGACCCTCGGGTAGCGAGCAGTACTTC	CASSRPSGSEQYF
TRBV18	TRBD2	TRBJ2-7	.	TGTGCCAGCTCTCCACTAGCGGGAGCCTACGAGCAGTACTTC	CASSPLAGAYEQYF
TRBV4-3	.	TRBJ1-2	.	TGCGCCAGCAGCCAAGATCTAGGGCAGGGCGGTGGCTACACCTTC	CASSQDLGQGGGYTF
TRBV10-3	.	TRBJ1-2	.	TGTGCCATCAGTGAGTCCCTGGACAGCTACGGCTACACCTTC	CAISESLDSYGYTF
TRBV28	.	TRBJ2-3	many	TGTGCCAGCACTTTGCTGTTCACTCGGACAGAGAGCACAGATACGCAGTATTTT	CASTLLFTRTESTDTQYF
TRBV27	.	TRBJ1-2	few	TGTGCCAGCAGTACCTCACAGGATCTCTATGGCTACACCTTC	CASSTSQDLYGYTF
TRBV18	TRBD1	TRBJ2-3	few	TGTGCCAGCTCACTGGGACAGGGAAACACAGATACGCAGTATTTT	CASSLGQGNTDTQYF
TRBV18	.	TRBJ1-1	few	TGTGCCAGCTCACTAAAACAGGGTTCGAACACTGAAGCTTTCTTT	CASSLKQGSNTEAFF
TRBV28	.	TRBJ1-1	few	TGTGCCAGCAGTTTACACCGGAGCCAAAGAAGGGGTACTGAAGCTTTCTTT	CASSLHRSQRRGTEAFF
TRBV4-2	.	TRBJ1-1	.	TGTGCCAGCAGCTTTGACAGCAACACTGAAGCTTTCTTT	CASSFDSNTEAFF
TRBV25-1	TRBD1	TRBJ1-1	.	TGTGCCTGGACAGAGGGGGCGTTTTACACTGAAGCTTTCTTT	CAWTEGAFYTEAFF
TRBV9	.	TRBJ2-2	.	TGTGCCAGCAGCGTCTCCTCTGGAGACACCGGGGAGCTGTTTTTT	CASSVSSGDTGELFF
TRBV7-9	TRBD1	TRBJ2-3	few	TGTGCCAGCAGCCCCTATGGTACAGGGGACGGAGGCGATACGCAGTATTTT	CASSPYGTGDGGDTQYF
TRBV7-3	TRBD1	TRBJ1-1	few	TGTGCCAGCAGCACCGCCGGGACAGGGGGCACTGAAGCTTTCTTT	CASSTAGTGGTEAFF
TRBV7-2	.	TRBJ2-5	few	TGTGCCAGCAGTCTCCGGGACTCCCTCCTCAAGACCCAGTACTTC	CASSLRDSLLKTQYF
TRBV15	.	TRBJ1-2	few	TGTGCCACCAGCAGGGGACGGGGAGGGACCTATGGCTACACCTTC	CATSRGRGGTYGYTF
TRBV10-3	TRBD1	TRBJ1-5	many	TGTGCCATCAGTGGCCGGACAGGGGAGCCCCAGCATTTT	CAISGRTGEPQHF
TRBV18	.	TRBJ2-2	few	TGTGCCAGCTCACCTGGGCTAACGAACACCGGGGAGCTGTTTTTT	CASSPGLTNTGELFF
TRBV7-2	.	TRBJ2-7	.	TGTGCCAGCAGCCAAGGGGGGAGGGCCTCCTACGAGCAGTACTTC	CASSQGGRASYEQYF
TRBV29-1	TRBD1	TRBJ1-2	many	TGCAGTACAGACAGGGTGGGGGGCTACACCTTC	CSTDRVGGYTF
TRBV25-1	.	TRBJ2-4	.	TGTGCCAGCAGTGAAGTGGCAGGGGGGAACATTCAGTACTTC	CASSEVAGGNIQYF
TRBV30	.	TRBJ1-5	few	TGTGCCTGGAGTGTACTCGGTGCAGGGCGTCAGCCCCAGCATTTT	CAWSVLGAGRQPQHF
TRBV7-9	.	TRBJ2-1	few	TGTGCCAGCAGCTCCCGAGGGGCTAGCGTTAGCTCCTACAATGAGCAGTTCTTC	CASSSRGASVSSYNEQFF
TRBV9	TRBD2	TRBJ2-5	few	TGTGCCAGCAGCGCGGGACTAGCGGGATCAGAGACCCAGTACTTC	CASSAGLAGSETQYF
TRBV18	.	TRBJ1-5	.	TGTGCCAGCTCACCCCAGGGAAATCAGCCCCAGCATTTT	CASSPQGNQPQHF